This T cell receptor (beta chain) was retrieved from a study of T cells in localized non-small cell lung cancer. Study observations and caveats: Blood T cell density predicted longer survival; adjacent-lung clonality, shorter. Adjacent lung tissue had a median 57 of the top 100 clones found in the tumor. The tumor had only one region sequenced, so heterogeneity remains possible. Uninvolved neighboring lung showed the greatest T cell clonality, exceeding tumor.

Assay used: immunoSEQ multiplex PCR; TCRdb lists only in-frame clones, some missing. The sample lists roughly 70,000 clones, approximately 87% seen once, with 20% to 25% in the top ten. This clone was counted a single time. No antigen is known for it. The CDR3 covers 16 residues. Germline loops: CDR1 ENHRY, CDR2 SYGVKD. V lost 6 bases to trimming and J lost 0 bases, with 16 bases between them. The chain employs TRBV10-3 and TRBJ2-3, with a weak D call TRBD2 (6 bases). The source material was peripheral blood, sampled before any cancer treatment. The sequence was collected from a male donor aged 60 or over with stage III squamous cell lung carcinoma. The CDR3 here is CAISQPSAGSTDTQYF. The CDR3, as DNA: TGTGCCATCAGCCAACCTAGCGCTGGTAGCACAGATACGCAGTATTTT.